One TCR beta chain is described in this entry. Assay used: immunoSEQ multiplex PCR; TCRdb lists only in-frame clones, some missing. The table lists roughly 120,000 clones, 90% to 95% of them singletons, with about 1.5% in the top ten. There are 13 residues in the CDR3. The V end was cut by 3 bases, the J end by 6 bases, with 10 bases between. CDR1 is SGHTA, CDR2 FQGTGA, per germline. This sample was included in a study of control samples from healthy donors and cancer patients. The chain recombines TRBV7-3 with TRBJ2-3, with unresolved D. Sequences were obtained from PBMCs. This TCR came from a man aged 45 to 65 with head and neck cancer. The CDR3 protein is CASSFSNLDTQYF. CDR3 nucleotide sequence: TGTGCCAGCAGCTTCTCCAACTTGGATACGCAGTATTTT.